Presented here are 22 T cell receptor beta chains from one specimen sequenced in a study of cytomegalovirus exposure and HLA in healthy donors. The PCR ran on 60 Vbeta and 13 Jbeta primers. Libraries were prepared by immunoSEQ multiplex PCR; TCRdb keeps only in-frame clonotypes and omits some of them. The table has 130,000 to 150,000 clones, approximately 84% seen once. Sequencing input: PBMCs. The receptor set was obtained from an older woman in good health and CMV-seropositive.

V is TRBV30 and J is TRBJ1-2; 8 nucleotides line up with TRBD1. Germline V CDR1 and CDR2: GTSNPN, SVGIG (reference sequence). There are 15 residues in the CDR3. Germline trimming cut 8 bases from V and 1 base from J; bases unmatched to any gene: 12. The CDR3: CAGTRGQGINYGYTF. The CDR3 coding sequence is TGTGCCGGAACCCGCGGACAGGGAATTAACTATGGCTACACCTTC.

The rearrangement joins TRBV7-2 to TRBJ2-7, with 7 bases lining up with TRBD2. Trimming cost V 2 bases and J 3 bases; bases outside gene matches: 4. The CDR3 is made up of 14 amino acids. Germline V gene data show CDR1 as SGHTA and CDR2 as FQGNSA. This CDR3 reads CASSLSPSGYEQYF. The CDR3 nucleotides read TGTGCCAGCAGCTTATCCCCTAGCGGCTACGAGCAGTACTTC.

The V and J genes are TRBV6-1 and TRBJ2-7, with 7 bases aligning to TRBD1. Germline V CDR1 and CDR2: MNHNS, SASEGT. Trimming at V came to 1 base and at J to 2 bases, leaving 5 bases not matched to a gene. The length of the CDR3 is 15 residues. The CDR3 DNA reads as TGTGCCAGCAGTGAAGGCCTGGGACAGACCTACGAGCAGTACTTC. Translating gives CASSEGLGQTYEQYF.

The chain has TRBV28 and TRBJ1-5, with D perhaps TRBD1 (5 bases). CDR3 length: 12 amino acids. Between the trimmed V and J ends, which lost 6 bases and 9 bases, there was a span of 12 bases. Germline loops: CDR1 MDHEN, CDR2 SYDVKM. In DNA, the CDR3 is TGTGCCAGCAGATCCACAGGCCGGCCCCAGCATTTT. Protein product: CASRSTGRPQHF.

The chain carries TRBV7-8 and TRBJ2-7; TRBD2 agrees at 11 bases. Germline CDR1 and CDR2: SGHVS and FQNEAQ. The trim removed 3 bases at V and 3 bases at J, leaving 1 base unmatched. CDR3 length equals 14 residues. The CDR3 sequence is CASSFGLAGYEQYF. The CDR3 region has the DNA TGTGCCAGCAGCTTCGGACTAGCGGGCTACGAGCAGTACTTC.

The J gene is TRBJ2-7, the V gene TRBV7-2; no clear D. Looked up from germline, CDR1 is SGHTA and CDR2 is FQGNSA. Trimming shortened V by 1 base and J by 2 bases, and 9 bases separated the two germline ends. The CDR3 is made up of 14 amino acids. CDR3 loop: CASSLDGPTYEQYF. CDR3 nucleotides: TGTGCCAGCAGCTTAGATGGTCCTACCTACGAGCAGTACTTC.

CDR3 protein: CASSIVRTGGTDTQYF. The CDR3 DNA sequence: TGTGCCAGTAGTATAGTTAGGACAGGGGGCACAGATACGCAGTATTTT. V and J are TRBV19 and TRBJ2-3; the match to TRBD1 covers 9 bases. The CDR3 covers 16 residues. V lost 1 base and J lost 1; bases outside the gene matches: 3. The V gene's germline CDR1 is LNHDA and CDR2 SQIVND (reference sequence).

This clone came up once. CDR3 protein: CASSDGTSRETQYF. For the CDR3, the DNA is TGTGCCAGCAGTGACGGGACTAGCCGAGAGACCCAGTACTTC. The rearrangement uses TRBV28 and TRBJ2-5; 9 nucleotides line up with TRBD2. The CDR3 length is 14 residues. Germline loops: CDR1 MDHEN, CDR2 SYDVKM. V lost 5 bases, J lost 4 bases, and 5 bases stayed unmatched.

This chain uses TRBV5-8 with TRBJ2-7; D is possibly TRBD2 (5 bases). V was shortened by 1 base and J by 7 bases, with 6 bases between the two germline ends. CDR1 and CDR2 from the germline V gene are SGHTS and YDEGEE. The CDR3 sequence is 11 residues long. The CDR3 DNA reads as TGTGCCAGCAGCTTGTCGGGGGAGCAGTACTTC. As protein: CASSLSGEQYF. Based on the CDR3 plus reference TRBV5-8 and TRBJ2-7, the full variable domain is EAGVTQSPTHLIKTRGQQATLRCSPISGHTSVYWYQQALGLGLQFLLWYDEGEERNRGNFPPRFSGRQFPNYSSELNVNALELEDSALYLCASSLSGEQYFGPGTRLTVT.

The chain recombines TRBV4-3 with TRBJ2-1, with TRBD2 matching 8 bases. V dropped 0 bases and J dropped 4; count of bases not matched to a gene: 5. CDR3 length: 16 residues. Germline CDR1 is LGHNA and CDR2 is YSLEER. The CDR3 DNA follows: TGCGCCAGCAGCCAAGATCGTAGACTAGCGTACAATGAGCAGTTCTTC. Translating gives CASSQDRRLAYNEQFF.

A few counts support this clone. This chain connects TRBV28 to TRBJ1-2; no clear D. The CDR3 is 14 amino acids. In germline, CDR1 is MDHEN, CDR2 SYDVKM. Trimming removed 1 base from V and 3 bases from J, with 9 bases in between. The CDR3 DNA is TGTGCCAGCAGTTTATACCCTGGAGACTATGGCTACACCTTC. Its protein is CASSLYPGDYGYTF.

V is TRBV11-3 and J is TRBJ1-1; D might be TRBD1 (5 bases). The CDR3 has 16 residues. The V gene lost 1 base and the J gene lost 4 bases, with 16 bases spanning the gap. Germline V gives CDR1 SGHNT, CDR2 YENEEA. The CDR3, as DNA: TGTGCCAGCAGCTTAGGAGGGGACTGGGAGGGCACTGAAGCTTTCTTT. It specifies CASSLGGDWEGTEAFF.

The CDR3: CASRAGQYYGYTF. Here the CDR3 DNA reads TGTGCCAGCAGGGCGGGACAGTACTATGGCTACACCTTC. V usage is TRBV6-1 and J usage is TRBJ1-2; 7 nucleotides align to TRBD1. CDR1 and CDR2 (germline): MNHNS, SASEGT. The J segment lost 3 bases and the V segment lost 6 bases, leaving 4 bases of the junction unmatched. The CDR3 loop spans 13 amino acids.

The chain couples TRBV27 to TRBJ2-3, with a tentative D call TRBD2 (5 bases). Trimming took off 1 base at V and 0 bases at J, with 8 bases between the two ends. This CDR3 is 15 amino acids long. Germline V gives CDR1 MNHEY, CDR2 SMNVEV (reference sequence). The CDR3 region is CASSLWAGSTDTQYF. DNA for the CDR3: TGTGCCAGCAGTTTATGGGCGGGCAGCACAGATACGCAGTATTTT.

J is TRBJ2-1 and V is TRBV18; D gene ambiguous. The CDR3 totals 12 residues. The germline V gene has CDR1 KGHSH and CDR2 LQKENI. The ends were cut back, 2 bases at V and 7 bases at J, with 6 bases in the middle. CDR3 in amino acids: CASSPSRNEQFF. CDR3 in DNA: TGTGCCAGCTCACCAAGCCGGAATGAGCAGTTCTTC.

V usage is TRBV7-2 and J usage is TRBJ1-5; TRBD1 aligns across 7 bases. CDR3 length: 15 amino acids. The germline V gene has CDR1 SGHTA and CDR2 FQGNSA. V was clipped by 3 bases and J by 7 bases; unmatched bases: 9. The CDR3 nucleotides are TGTGCCAGCAGCTTGATCGGACAGGTGAGCCAGCCCCAGCATTTT. Translated, it gives CASSLIGQVSQPQHF.

V gene TRBV6-1 combines with J gene TRBJ2-7; D possibly corresponds to TRBD2 (5 bases). CDR1 and CDR2 from the germline V gene are MNHNS and SASEGT. With 8 bases removed from V and 6 bases from J, the gap between germline ends came to 14 bases. The CDR3 contains 12 residues. The CDR3 DNA follows: TGTGCCAGCGGTTGGGCGAGGGCCGAGCAGTACTTC. This gives the protein CASGWARAEQYF.

J is TRBJ1-4 and V is TRBV5-1, with a possible D match to TRBD1 (5 bases). Germline V gives CDR1 SGHRS, CDR2 YFSETQ. The germline V and J ends were trimmed by 4 bases and 8 bases, with 9 bases remaining between them. There are 12 residues in the CDR3. The CDR3 loop reads CASSGGGEKLFF. The CDR3 DNA sequence: TGCGCCAGCAGCGGCGGGGGAGAAAAACTGTTTTTT. Supplemented by reference TRBV5-1 and TRBJ1-4, the full variable domain reads KAGVTQTPRYLIKTRGQQVTLSCSPISGHRSVSWYQQTPGQGLQFLFEYFSETQRNKGNFPGRFSGRQFSNSRSEMNVSTLELGDSALYLCASSGGGEKLFFGSGTQLSVL.

The V gene is TRBV4-1, the J gene TRBJ2-3; 8 bases line up with TRBD1. The germline CDR1 and CDR2 sequences are MGHRA and YSYEKL. Germline trimming cut 1 base from V and 4 bases from J; bases unmatched to any gene: 4. The CDR3 sequence is 15 residues long. The CDR3, as DNA: TGCGCCAGCAGCCAAGTAGGACAGGGAGCAGATACGCAGTATTTT. Its protein product is CASSQVGQGADTQYF.

This sequence joins TRBV7-9 and TRBJ1-2, with D perhaps matching TRBD1 (5 bases). V lost 5 bases to trimming and J lost 7 bases, with 8 bases between them. This CDR3 spans 11 amino acids. CDR1 and CDR2 (germline): SEHNR, FQNEAQ (reference sequence). The chain's CDR3 is CASSPGSGYTF. The CDR3 DNA is TGTGCCAGCAGCCCAGGGTCTGGCTACACCTTC. The whole variable domain, remainder taken from reference TRBV7-9 and TRBJ1-2, is DTGVSQNPRHKITKRGQNVTFRCDPISEHNRLYWYRQTLGQGPEFLTYFQNEAQLEKSRLLSDRFSAERPKGSFSTLEIQRTEQGDSAMYLCASSPGSGYTFGSGTRLTVV.

This clone was seen only a few times. The rearrangement joins TRBV10-2 to TRBJ2-1; 10 bases are shared with TRBD2. The ends lost 2 bases at V and 9 bases at J; junction bases unmatched: 4. This CDR3 region has 14 residues. Germline CDR1 is WSHSY and CDR2 is SAAADI. The CDR3: CASSETSGNVEQFF. The CDR3 nucleotides read TGCGCCAGCAGTGAGACTAGCGGGAACGTTGAGCAGTTCTTC.

J is TRBJ1-5 and V is TRBV30; TRBD1 matches 7 bases. Unmatched junction bases numbered 6, after V lost 2 bases and J lost 5 bases. Per germline, CDR1 GTSNPN and CDR2 SVGIG (reference sequence). This CDR3 is built from 14 residues. CDR3 nucleotide sequence: TGTGCCTGGAGTAGTGGGACAGTTTATCAGCCCCAGCATTTT. The encoded protein is CAWSSGTVYQPQHF.